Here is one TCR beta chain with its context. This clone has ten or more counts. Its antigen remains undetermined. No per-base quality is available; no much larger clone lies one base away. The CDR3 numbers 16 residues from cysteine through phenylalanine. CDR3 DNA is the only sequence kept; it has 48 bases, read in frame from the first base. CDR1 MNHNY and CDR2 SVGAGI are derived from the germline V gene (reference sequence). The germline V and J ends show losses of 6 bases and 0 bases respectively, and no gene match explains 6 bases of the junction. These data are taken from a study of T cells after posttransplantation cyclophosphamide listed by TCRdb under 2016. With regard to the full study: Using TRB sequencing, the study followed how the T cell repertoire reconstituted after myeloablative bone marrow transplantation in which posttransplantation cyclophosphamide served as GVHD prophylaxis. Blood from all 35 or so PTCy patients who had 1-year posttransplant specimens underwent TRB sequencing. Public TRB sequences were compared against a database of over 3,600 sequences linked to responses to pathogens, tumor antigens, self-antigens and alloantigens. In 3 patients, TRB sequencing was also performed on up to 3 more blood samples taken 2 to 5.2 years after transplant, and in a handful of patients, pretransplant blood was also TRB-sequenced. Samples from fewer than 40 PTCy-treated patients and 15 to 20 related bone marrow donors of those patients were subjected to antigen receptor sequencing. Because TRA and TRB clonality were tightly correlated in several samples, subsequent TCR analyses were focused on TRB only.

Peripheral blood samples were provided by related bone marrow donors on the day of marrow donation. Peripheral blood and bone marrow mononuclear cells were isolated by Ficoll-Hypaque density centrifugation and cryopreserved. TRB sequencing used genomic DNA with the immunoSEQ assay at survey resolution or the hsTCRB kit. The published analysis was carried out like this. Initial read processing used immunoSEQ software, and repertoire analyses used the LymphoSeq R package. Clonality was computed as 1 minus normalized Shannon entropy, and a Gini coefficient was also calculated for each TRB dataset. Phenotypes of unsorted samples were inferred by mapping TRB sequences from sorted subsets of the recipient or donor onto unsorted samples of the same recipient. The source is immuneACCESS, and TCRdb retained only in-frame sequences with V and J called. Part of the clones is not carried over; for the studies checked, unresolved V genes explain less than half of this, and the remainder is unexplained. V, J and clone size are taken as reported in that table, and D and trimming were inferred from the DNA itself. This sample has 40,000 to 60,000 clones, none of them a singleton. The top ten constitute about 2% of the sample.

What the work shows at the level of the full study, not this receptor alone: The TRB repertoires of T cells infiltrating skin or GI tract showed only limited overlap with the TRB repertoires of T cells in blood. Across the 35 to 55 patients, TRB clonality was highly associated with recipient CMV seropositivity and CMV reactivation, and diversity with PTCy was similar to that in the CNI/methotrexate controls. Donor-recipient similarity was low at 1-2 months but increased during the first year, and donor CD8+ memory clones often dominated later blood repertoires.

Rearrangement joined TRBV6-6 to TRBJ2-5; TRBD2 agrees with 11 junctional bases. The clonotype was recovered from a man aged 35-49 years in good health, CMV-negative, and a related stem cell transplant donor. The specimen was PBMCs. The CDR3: CASRRLAGTYQETQYF. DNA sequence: TGTGCCAGCAGACGACTAGCGGGGACGTACCAAGAGACCCAGTACTTC.